This T cell receptor (beta chain) was profiled in a study of cytomegalovirus exposure and HLA in healthy donors. Study-wide context: About 77 million unique TCRs from HLA-typed donors made up an early data release.

General study results and limits: A later analysis found TCR association rates differed by HLA locus, highest for DRB1 and lowest for HLA-C. Earlier results showed most TCR beta V segments being productive about 87% or about 30% of the time.

This CDR3 region has 15 residues. The V and J ends lost 8 bases and 10 bases respectively, with 21 bases between them. Germline V lookup: CDR1 MNHNS, CDR2 SASEGT. Researchers ran the PCR with 60 Vbeta and 13 Jbeta primers. The protocol was immunoSEQ multiplex PCR, while the TCRdb copy is restricted to in-frame clones and leaves out a portion. Of about 82,000 clones in the sample, 65% to 80% were seen once. On this clone: No antigen is known for it.

Healthy individuals who donated bone marrow served as the donors. Sequenced input: PBMCs. The source of this sequence is a human donor in good health. The chain carries TRBV6-1 and TRBJ1-6; tentatively, D is TRBD1 (5 bases). CDR3 amino acids: CASVLGRGVGSPLHF. In DNA, the CDR3 is TGTGCCAGCGTCCTGGGGCGGGGGGTCGGATCACCCCTCCACTTT.